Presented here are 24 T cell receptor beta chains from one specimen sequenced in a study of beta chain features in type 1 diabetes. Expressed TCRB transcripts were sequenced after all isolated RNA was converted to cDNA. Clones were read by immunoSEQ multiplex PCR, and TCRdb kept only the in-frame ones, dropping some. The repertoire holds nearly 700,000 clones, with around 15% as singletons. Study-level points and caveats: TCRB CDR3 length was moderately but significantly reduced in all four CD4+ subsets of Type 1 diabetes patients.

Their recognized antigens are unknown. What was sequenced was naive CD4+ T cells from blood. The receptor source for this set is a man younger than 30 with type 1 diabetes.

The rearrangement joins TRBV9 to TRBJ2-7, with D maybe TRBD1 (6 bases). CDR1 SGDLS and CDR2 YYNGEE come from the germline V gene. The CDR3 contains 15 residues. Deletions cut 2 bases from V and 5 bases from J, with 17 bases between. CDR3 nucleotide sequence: TGTGCCAGCAGCGTCCTACAGACAGGAATGGACGAGCAGTACTTC. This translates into CASSVLQTGMDEQYF.

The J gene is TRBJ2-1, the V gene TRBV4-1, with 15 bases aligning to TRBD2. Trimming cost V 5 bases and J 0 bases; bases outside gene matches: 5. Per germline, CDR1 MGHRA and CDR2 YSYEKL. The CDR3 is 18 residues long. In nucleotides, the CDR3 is TGCGCCAGCAGCACAGGACTAGCGGGGGGGAGCTCCTACAATGAGCAGTTCTTC. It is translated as CASSTGLAGGSSYNEQFF.

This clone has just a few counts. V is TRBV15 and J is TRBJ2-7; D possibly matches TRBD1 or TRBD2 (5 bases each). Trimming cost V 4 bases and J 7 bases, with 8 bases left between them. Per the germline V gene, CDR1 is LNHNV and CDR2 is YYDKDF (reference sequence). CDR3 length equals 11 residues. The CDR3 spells CATSTGREQYF. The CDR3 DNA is TGTGCCACCAGCACGGGACGAGAGCAGTACTTC.

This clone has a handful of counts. Here the CDR3 DNA reads TGCGCCAGCAGCCCCGGACGAGCGGAAATCGGGGAGCTGTTTTTT. Its protein product is CASSPGRAEIGELFF. The chain carries TRBV4-1 and TRBJ2-2; TRBD2 might be the D (5 bases). Trimming pared 4 bases from V and 7 bases from J, leaving 16 bases between. Germline V gene sequence: CDR1 MGHRA, CDR2 YSYEKL. This CDR3 region has 15 residues.

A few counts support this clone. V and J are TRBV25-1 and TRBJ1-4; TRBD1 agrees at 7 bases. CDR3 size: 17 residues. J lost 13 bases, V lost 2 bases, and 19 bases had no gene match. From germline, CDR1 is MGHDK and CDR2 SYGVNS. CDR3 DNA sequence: TGTGCCAGCAGTGAACCCCCCGGAGAGGGGGCTGCGCAGAGACTGTTTTTT. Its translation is CASSEPPGEGAAQRLFF.

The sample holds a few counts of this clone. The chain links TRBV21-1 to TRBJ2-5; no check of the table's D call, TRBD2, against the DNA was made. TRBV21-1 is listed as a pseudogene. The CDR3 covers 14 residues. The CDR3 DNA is TGTGCCAGCAGCAAAGTGGCGGGTATGGAGACCCAGTACTTC. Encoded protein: CASSKVAGMETQYF.

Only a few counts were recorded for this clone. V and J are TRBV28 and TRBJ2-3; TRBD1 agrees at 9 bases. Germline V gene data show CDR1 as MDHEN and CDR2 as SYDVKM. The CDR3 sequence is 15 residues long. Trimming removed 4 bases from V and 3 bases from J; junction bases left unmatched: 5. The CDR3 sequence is CASSSTGTGTDTQYF. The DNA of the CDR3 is TGTGCCAGCAGTTCTACCGGGACAGGGACAGATACGCAGTATTTT.

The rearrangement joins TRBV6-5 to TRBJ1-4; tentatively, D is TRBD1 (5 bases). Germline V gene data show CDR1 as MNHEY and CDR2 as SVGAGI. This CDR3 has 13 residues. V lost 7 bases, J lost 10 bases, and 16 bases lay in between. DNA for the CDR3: TGTGCCAGCACTGACCGGGACCAGGGAAAACTGTTTTTT. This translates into CASTDRDQGKLFF.

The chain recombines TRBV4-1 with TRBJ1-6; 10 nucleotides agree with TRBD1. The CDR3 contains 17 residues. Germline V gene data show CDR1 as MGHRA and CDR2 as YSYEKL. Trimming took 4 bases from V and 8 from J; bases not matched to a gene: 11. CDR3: CASSLPWTGGLDSPLHF. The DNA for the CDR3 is TGCGCCAGCAGCCTACCGTGGACAGGGGGATTGGATTCACCCCTCCACTTT.

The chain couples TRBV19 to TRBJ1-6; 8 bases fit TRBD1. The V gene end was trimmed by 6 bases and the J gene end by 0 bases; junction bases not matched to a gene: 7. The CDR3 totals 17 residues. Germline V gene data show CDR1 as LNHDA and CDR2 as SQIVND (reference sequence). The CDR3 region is CASSPRDRSSYNSPLHF. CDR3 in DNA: TGTGCCAGTAGCCCTAGGGACAGGAGCTCCTATAATTCACCCCTCCACTTT.

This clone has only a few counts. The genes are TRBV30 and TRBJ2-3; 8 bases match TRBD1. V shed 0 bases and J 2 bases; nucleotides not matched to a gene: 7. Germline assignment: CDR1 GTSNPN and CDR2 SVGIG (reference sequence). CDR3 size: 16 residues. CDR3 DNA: TGTGCCTGGAGTGTAGGTCTCAGGGGGCTCACAGATACGCAGTATTTT. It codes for CAWSVGLRGLTDTQYF.

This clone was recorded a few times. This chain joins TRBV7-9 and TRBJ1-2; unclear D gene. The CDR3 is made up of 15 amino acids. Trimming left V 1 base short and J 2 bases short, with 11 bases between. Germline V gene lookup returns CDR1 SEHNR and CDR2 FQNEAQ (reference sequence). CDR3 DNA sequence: TGTGCCAGCAGCTTAGGGTTAAGCCCCAACTATGGCTACACCTTC. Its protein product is CASSLGLSPNYGYTF.

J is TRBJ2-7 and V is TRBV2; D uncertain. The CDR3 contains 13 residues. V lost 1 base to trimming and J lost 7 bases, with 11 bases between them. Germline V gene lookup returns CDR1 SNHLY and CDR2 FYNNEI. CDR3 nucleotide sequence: TGTGCCAGCAGTGAAGGAGTGTTTGGAGAGCAGTACTTC. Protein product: CASSEGVFGEQYF.

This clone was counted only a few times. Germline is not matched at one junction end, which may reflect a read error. CDR3 DNA: TGTAACCCCTCGGACGATACGCAGTATTTT. This codes for CNPSDDTQYF. This rearrangement joins TRBV20-1 to TRBJ2-3; no firm D call. Germline CDR1 is DFQATT and CDR2 is SNEGSKA (reference sequence). CDR3 length: 10 residues.

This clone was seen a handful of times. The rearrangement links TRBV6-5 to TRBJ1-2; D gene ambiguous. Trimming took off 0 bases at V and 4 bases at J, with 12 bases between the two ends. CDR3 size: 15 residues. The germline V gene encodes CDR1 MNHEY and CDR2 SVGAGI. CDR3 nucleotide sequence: TGTGCCAGCAGTTACTCGCTGACGGAATTCTATGGCTACACCTTC. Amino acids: CASSYSLTEFYGYTF.

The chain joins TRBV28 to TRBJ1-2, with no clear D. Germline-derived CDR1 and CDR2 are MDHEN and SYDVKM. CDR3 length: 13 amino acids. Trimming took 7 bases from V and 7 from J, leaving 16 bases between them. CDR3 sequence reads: CASTSGEGGGYTF. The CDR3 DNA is TGTGCCAGCACCTCTGGTGAGGGCGGTGGCTACACCTTC.

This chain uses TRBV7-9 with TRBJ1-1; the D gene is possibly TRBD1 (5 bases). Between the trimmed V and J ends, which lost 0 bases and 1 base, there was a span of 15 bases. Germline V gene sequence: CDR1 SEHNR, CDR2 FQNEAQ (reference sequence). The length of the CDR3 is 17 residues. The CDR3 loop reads CASSLALSTARNTEAFF. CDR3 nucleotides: TGTGCCAGCAGCTTAGCGCTTTCGACAGCGAGGAACACTGAAGCTTTCTTT.

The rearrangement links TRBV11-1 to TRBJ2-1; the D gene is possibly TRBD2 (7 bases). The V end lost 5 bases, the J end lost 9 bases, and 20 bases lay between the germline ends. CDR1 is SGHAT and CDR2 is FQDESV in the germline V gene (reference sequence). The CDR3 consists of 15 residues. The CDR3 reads CASSPDSGGGTEQFF. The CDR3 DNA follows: TGTGCCAGCAGCCCTGACTCGGGGGGCGGCACTGAGCAGTTCTTC. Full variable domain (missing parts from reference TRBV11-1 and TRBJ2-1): EAEVAQSPRYKITEKSQAVAFWCDPISGHATLYWYRQILGQGPELLVQFQDESVVDDSQLPKDRFSAERLKGVDSTLKIQPAELGDSAMYLCASSPDSGGGTEQFFGPGTRLTVL.

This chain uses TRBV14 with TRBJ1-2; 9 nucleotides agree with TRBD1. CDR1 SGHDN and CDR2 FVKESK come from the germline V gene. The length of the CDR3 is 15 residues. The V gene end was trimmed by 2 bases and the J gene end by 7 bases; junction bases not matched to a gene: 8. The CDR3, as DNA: TGTGCCAGCAGCCAACCTCACAGGGGGCGTGGTGGCTACACCTTC. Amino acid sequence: CASSQPHRGRGGYTF. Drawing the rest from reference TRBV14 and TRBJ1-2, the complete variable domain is EAGVTQFPSHSVIEKGQTVTLRCDPISGHDNLYWYRRVMGKEIKFLLHFVKESKQDESGMPNNRFLAERTGGTYSTLKVQPAELEDSGVYFCASSQPHRGRGGYTFGSGTRLTVV.

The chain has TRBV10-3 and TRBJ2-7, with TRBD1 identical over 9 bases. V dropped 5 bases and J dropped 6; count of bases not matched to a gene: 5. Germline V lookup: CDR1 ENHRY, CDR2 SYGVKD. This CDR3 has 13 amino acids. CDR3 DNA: TGTGCCATCAGTAAGGGACAGGGAGGCGAGCAGTACTTC. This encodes CAISKGQGGEQYF.

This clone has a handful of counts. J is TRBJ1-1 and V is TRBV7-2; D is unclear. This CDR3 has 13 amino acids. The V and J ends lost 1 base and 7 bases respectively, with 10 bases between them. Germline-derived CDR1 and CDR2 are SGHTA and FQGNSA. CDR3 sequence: CASSLGVGFEAFF. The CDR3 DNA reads TGTGCCAGCAGCTTAGGGGTCGGATTTGAAGCTTTCTTT.

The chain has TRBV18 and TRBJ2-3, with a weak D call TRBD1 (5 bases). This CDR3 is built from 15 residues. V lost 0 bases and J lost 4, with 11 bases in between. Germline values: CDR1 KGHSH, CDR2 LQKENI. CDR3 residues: CASSPPIRVADTQYF. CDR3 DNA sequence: TGTGCCAGCTCACCACCAATCAGGGTCGCAGATACGCAGTATTTT.

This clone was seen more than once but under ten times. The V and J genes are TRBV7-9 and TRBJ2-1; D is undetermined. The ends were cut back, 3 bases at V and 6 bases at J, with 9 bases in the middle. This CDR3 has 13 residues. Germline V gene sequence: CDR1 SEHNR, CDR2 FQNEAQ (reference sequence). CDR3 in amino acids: CASSFPVPNEQFF. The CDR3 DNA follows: TGTGCCAGCAGCTTCCCAGTTCCCAATGAGCAGTTCTTC.

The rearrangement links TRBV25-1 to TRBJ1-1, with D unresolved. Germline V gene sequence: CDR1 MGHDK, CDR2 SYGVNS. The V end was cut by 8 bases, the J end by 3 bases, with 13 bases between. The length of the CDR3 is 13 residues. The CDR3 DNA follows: TGTGCCAGCCTCTTAAGTGGTGACACTGAAGCTTTCTTT. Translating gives CASLLSGDTEAFF.